This T cell receptor beta chain was sequenced during a study of blood T cell repertoires in COVID-19. The overall study: Samples of COVID-19 (acute and convalescent) were obtained from the United States, Italy and Spain. Sample material is recorded as cDNA or gDNA derived from T cells, B-cell-depleted T cells, or PBMCs.

Original methodology: Reference gene primers were amplified, and this amplification served to estimate nucleated cell counts. The repertoire was sequenced with immunoSEQ multiplex PCR; TCRdb's copy has only in-frame clones and lacks some. For V, J and clone size, that table is used; D and trimming come from the DNA. Counted here are roughly 16,000 clones, around four fifths occurring once; the ten biggest clones make up roughly a fifth. CDR1 and CDR2 (germline): LGHDT, YNNKEL (reference sequence). V lost 2 bases, J lost 5 bases, and 2 bases stayed unmatched. The CDR3 length is 13 residues. This chain connects TRBV3-1 (or the pseudogene TRBV3-2) to TRBJ2-5; 7 bases agree with TRBD1. The clonotype was recovered from a man older than 75 with active COVID-19. The sequencing sample was made of peripheral blood. The CDR3 DNA is TGTGCCAGCAGCCAAAGGGGGCTGGAGACCCAGTACTTC. This gives the protein CASSQRGLETQYF.